Described below is a single T cell receptor (beta chain) sequence and its context. Its antigen is unidentified. V shed 3 bases and J shed 5 bases, with 8 bases lying between them. Per germline, CDR1 MNHEY and CDR2 SMNVEV (reference sequence). The CDR3 sequence is 13 residues long. The method was immunoSEQ multiplex PCR; TCRdb's version includes in-frame clones alone and lacks a portion of them. Of millions of clones listed, 90% to 95% are singletons. This entry is derived from a study of shared clonotypes between healthy human individuals. Study-level points and caveats: Sampling used blood alone; tissue repertoires probably differ. The naive CD4 repertoires of a few donors were compared, and around 5.1% of clonotypes were shared.

Adult donors, all healthy and HIV-negative, had no recent acute infections or vaccinations. The TCR was taken from a young man in good health. Some clones in this sample may be carry-over from other donors' samples. The rearrangement links TRBV27 to TRBJ2-4; possibly TRBD2 for D (5 bases). Sequences were obtained from naive CD4+ T cells from PBMCs. Subset meaning: CD45RA+ positively selected. The CDR3 is CASSFDGENIQYF. Written as DNA, the CDR3 is TGTGCCAGCAGTTTCGACGGGGAAAACATTCAGTACTTC.